Shown below are 32 T cell receptor beta chains from a single sample sequenced in a study of molecular identifiers for immune sequencing clone quantification (dated by TCRdb to 2016 to 2018). Libraries came from PCR. Sequencing took place on an Illumina HiSeq 4000. TCRdb trimmed public reads at Q25 via fastp, called clones via MiXCR and kept in-frame beta chains. CDR3 protein duplicates are merged, each entry listing the most common genes and DNA. The sample table lists 460,000 or so distinct CDR3 sequences, around a fifth of them with a count of one. The ten largest clones take up 0.84% of the sample. Material for sequencing was naive CD8+ T cells from blood, with Jurkat cell RNA spiked in. According to the study, the label for this sample's cell subset or site signals: FACS-sorted CD8+CD4-CCR7+CD45RA+ naive T cells. The receptors stem from a human donor in good health. Some libraries in this study had Jurkat cell RNA spiked in.

This clonotype has a count of ten or more. The J gene is TRBJ2-7, the V gene TRBV10-3, with TRBD2 identical over 9 bases. CDR3 length: 14 amino acids. From germline, CDR1 is ENHRY and CDR2 SYGVKD. The J segment lost 2 bases and the V segment lost 3 bases, leaving 2 bases of the junction unmatched. CDR3 region: CAISDAGGPYEQYF. The CDR3 bases are TGTGCCATCAGTGATGCGGGAGGGCCCTACGAGCAGTACTTC.

The V call is TRBV7-9, the J call TRBJ2-5; D remains unclear. Germline CDR1 reads SEHNR; CDR2 reads FQNEAQ (reference sequence). The CDR3 contains 14 residues. Trimming left V 1 base short and J 5 bases short, with 11 bases between. CDR3 residues: CASSLVDLWETQYF. The CDR3 bases are TGTGCCAGCAGCTTAGTGGACCTGTGGGAGACCCAGTACTTC. Full variable domain (missing parts from reference TRBV7-9 and TRBJ2-5): DTGVSQNPRHKITKRGQNVTFRCDPISEHNRLYWYRQTLGQGPEFLTYFQNEAQLEKSRLLSDRFSAERPKGSFSTLEIQRTEQGDSAMYLCASSLVDLWETQYFGPGTRLLVL.

This clonotype was seen at least ten times. The genes are TRBV19 and TRBJ1-2; a weak D match, TRBD1 (5 bases). CDR1 and CDR2 (germline): LNHDA, SQIVND (reference sequence). The V gene lost 4 bases and the J gene lost 5 bases, with 26 bases spanning the gap. There are 18 residues in the CDR3. The CDR3 nucleotides are TGTGCCAGTAGTACTCACCGACCCTCTATCGACAGACTTTATGGCTACACCTTC. Its translation is CASSTHRPSIDRLYGYTF. Supplemented by reference TRBV19 and TRBJ1-2, the full variable domain reads DGGITQSPKYLFRKEGQNVTLSCEQNLNHDAMYWYRQDPGQGLRLIYYSQIVNDFQKGDIAEGYSVSREKKESFPLTVTSAQKNPTAFYLCASSTHRPSIDRLYGYTFGSGTRLTVV.

This clonotype has ten or more counts. The rearrangement links TRBV7-2 to TRBJ2-3; no definite D call. This CDR3 region has 14 residues. CDR1 and CDR2 (germline): SGHTA, FQGNSA. The ends were cut back, 5 bases at V and 6 bases at J, with 15 bases in the middle. The CDR3 reads CASSMPGLFDTQYF. CDR3 in DNA: TGTGCCAGCAGCATGCCGGGCCTCTTCGATACGCAGTATTTT.

Notes on this clonotype: This is likely a read error, given that the CDR3 carries no conserved phenylalanine or tryptophan at its end. Here the CDR3 reads CAGSLAGGEGYTL. In DNA, the CDR3 is TGCGCCGGCAGCTTGGCAGGGGGAGAAGGCTACACCCTC. The chain joins TRBV5-1 to TRBJ1-2; 7 bases are a match to TRBD1. The CDR3 length is 13 residues. Germline values: CDR1 SGHRS, CDR2 YFSETQ.

DNA of the CDR3: TGTGCCAGCAGTTACTCGATAAGGGACAGGGATCTGACAGGCTACACCTTC. It codes for CASSYSIRDRDLTGYTF. The J gene is TRBJ1-2, the V gene TRBV6-5; TRBD1 matches 9 bases. The length of the CDR3 is 17 residues. The germline V gene encodes CDR1 MNHEY and CDR2 SVGAGI. The junction had 13 bases not matched to a gene; V was cut back by 0 bases and J by 8 bases.

This clonotype was counted ten times or more. CDR3 DNA: TGTGCCAGCAGCTTAGGGAGCATGGTGGTACTAGGGGAAGAGACCCAGTACTTC. Protein product: CASSLGSMVVLGEETQYF. This chain joins TRBV7-7 and TRBJ2-5, with D possibly being TRBD1 or TRBD2 (5 bases each). V was shortened by 1 base and J by 3 bases, with 21 bases between the two germline ends. The CDR3 sequence is 18 residues long. Germline V CDR1 and CDR2: SSHAT, FNYEAQ (reference sequence).

This clonotype was detected many times. The chain combines TRBV6-2 or TRBV6-3 with TRBJ2-3; D is perhaps TRBD1 or TRBD2 (5 bases each). Trimming shortened V by 10 bases and J by 5 bases, and 13 bases separated the two germline ends. The V gene's germline CDR1 is MNHEY and CDR2 SVGEGT. The CDR3 has 12 residues. CDR3 DNA sequence: TGTGCCACCCTGGGGGTTGGAGATACGCAGTATTTT. Translated, it gives CATLGVGDTQYF.

This clonotype was counted between two and nine times. The V gene is TRBV6-6, the J gene TRBJ2-3; a possible D gene is TRBD2 (5 bases). The CDR3 sequence is 15 residues long. Germline V CDR1 and CDR2: MNHNY, SVGAGI (reference sequence). Trimming left V 5 bases short and J 6 bases short, with 18 bases between. The CDR3 nucleotides read TGTGCCAGCAGTACACCTAGTCTGACGGGGGATACGCAGTATTTT. Protein: CASSTPSLTGDTQYF.

The rearrangement links TRBV20-1 to TRBJ1-4, with 9 bases that match TRBD1. This CDR3 spans 13 amino acids. Germline V lookup: CDR1 DFQATT, CDR2 SNEGSKA (reference sequence). The V and J ends lost 6 bases and 6 bases, in that order; junction bases with no gene match: 5. The CDR3 DNA reads TGCAGTGCCTTGACAGGGGGGTATGAAAAACTGTTTTTT. Translated: CSALTGGYEKLFF.

The J gene is TRBJ1-6, the V gene TRBV3-1; the D is unclear. Per the germline V gene, CDR1 is LGHDT and CDR2 is YNNKEL (reference sequence). There are 15 residues in the CDR3. Trimming removed 0 bases at V and 14 bases at J, with 17 bases between. CDR3 nucleotide sequence: TGTGCCAGCAGCCAAGATTTAGGTAAAATTTTAGCCCTCCACTTT. Its protein is CASSQDLGKILALHF.

To note about this clonotype: The junction departs from germline at one end; a sequencing error may be responsible. The chain joins TRBV7-9 to TRBJ2-3, with D perhaps matching TRBD1 or TRBD2 (5 bases each). The germline CDR1 and CDR2 sequences are SEHNR and FQNEAQ (reference sequence). The CDR3 contains 15 residues. In DNA form, the CDR3 reads TGTGCCGGCAGCGGCTGGGGGACCACCACAGATACGCAGTATTTT. It codes for CAGSGWGTTTDTQYF.

This chain uses TRBV27 with TRBJ2-5; D not resolved. The CDR3 extends over 13 amino acids. V was pared by 3 bases and J by 5 bases, with 10 bases between. The V gene's germline CDR1 is MNHEY and CDR2 SMNVEV (reference sequence). The CDR3 sequence: CASSFLLGETQYF. In nucleotides, the CDR3 is TGTGCCAGCAGTTTTCTCCTCGGGGAGACCCAGTACTTC.

The sample holds a few counts of this clonotype. V usage is TRBV30 and J usage is TRBJ2-3, with TRBD2 matching 13 bases. The CDR3 length is 16 residues. The germline V gene has CDR1 GTSNPN and CDR2 SVGIG (reference sequence). The trim removed 3 bases at V and 4 bases at J, leaving 7 bases unmatched. CDR3 coding DNA: TGTGCCTGGAGACTAGCGGGGGGGCGAGTGTCAGATACGCAGTATTTT. It encodes CAWRLAGGRVSDTQYF. Full variable domain (remainder filled in from reference TRBV30 and TRBJ2-3): SQTIHQWPATLVQPVGSPLSLECTVEGTSNPNLYWYRQAAGRGLQLLFYSVGIGQISSEVPQNLSASRPQDRQFILSSKKLLLSDSGFYLCAWRLAGGRVSDTQYFGPGTRLTVL.

This clonotype was seen more than once but under ten times. The chain couples TRBV6-6 to TRBJ2-1, with TRBD2 identical over 8 bases. The CDR3 runs to 15 residues. Looked up from germline, CDR1 is MNHNY and CDR2 is SVGAGI (reference sequence). The V segment lost 2 bases and the J segment 2 bases; nucleotides outside the gene matches: 2. Here the CDR3 reads CASSYVGGAYNEQFF. CDR3 DNA sequence: TGTGCCAGCAGTTACGTCGGGGGGGCCTACAATGAGCAGTTCTTC.

This clonotype has at least ten counts. The chain carries TRBV13 and TRBJ2-4, with no clear D. The CDR3 is made up of 13 amino acids. The germline gives CDR1 PRHDT, CDR2 FYEKMQ (reference sequence). The V and J ends lost 1 base and 8 bases respectively, with 9 bases between them. The CDR3 DNA reads as TGTGCCAGCAGCTTAGAAAGGTCCTACATTCAGTACTTC. Protein sequence: CASSLERSYIQYF.

This clonotype came up many times. The CDR3 DNA follows: TGCAGTTACTCGACTAGCGGGAGATACGAGCAGTACTTC. Its translation is CSYSTSGRYEQYF. V and J are TRBV20-1 and TRBJ2-7; 12 bases map to TRBD2. CDR3 length equals 13 residues. Germline CDR1 and CDR2: DFQATT and SNEGSKA (reference sequence). Unmatched junction bases numbered 6, after V lost 8 bases and J lost 4 bases.

The sample holds a few counts of this clonotype. The chain recombines TRBV6-2 or TRBV6-3 with TRBJ1-1; D gene unclear. V lost 6 bases and J 3 bases, leaving 11 bases between the germline ends. The CDR3 totals 13 residues. Germline V gives CDR1 MNHEY, CDR2 SVGEGT. The CDR3 loop is CASSSEGYTEAFF. In DNA form, the CDR3 reads TGTGCCAGCAGCTCGGAGGGATACACTGAAGCTTTCTTT.

This clonotype was seen a handful of times. The V gene is TRBV7-9, the J gene TRBJ1-2; 7 nucleotides line up with TRBD1. From germline, CDR1 is SEHNR and CDR2 FQNEAQ (reference sequence). J gave up 6 bases and V 2 bases, and 9 bases lay outside the gene matches. This CDR3 region has 15 residues. The CDR3 here is CASSLSTDRTNGYTF. The CDR3 DNA reads TGTGCCAGCAGCTTATCAACGGACAGGACCAATGGCTACACCTTC.

About this clonotype itself: This likely comes from a read error, as the CDR3 has no conserved phenylalanine or tryptophan at its end. The CDR3 nucleotides are TGTGCCAGTAGTACCCCCGAGGAGGAGGAACTGTTTTTA. Translated, it gives CASSTPEEEELFL. The rearrangement uses TRBV19 and TRBJ1-4, with D hard to call. This CDR3 comprises 13 residues. Germline V gives CDR1 LNHDA, CDR2 SQIVND (reference sequence). V shed 4 bases and J shed 12 bases, with 15 bases lying between them.

The sample holds many counts of this clonotype. The rearrangement uses TRBV6-2 or TRBV6-3 and TRBJ2-7; 7 bases line up with TRBD1. This CDR3 comprises 12 residues. Germline values: CDR1 MNHEY, CDR2 SVGEGT. V was clipped by 8 bases and J by 0 bases; unmatched bases: 1. The DNA for the CDR3 is TGTGCCAGCGGGGACAGCTCCTACGAGCAGTACTTC. This sequence encodes CASGDSSYEQYF.

There are a few counts of this clonotype. The V gene is TRBV3-1, the J gene TRBJ2-3; D not certain. Trimming removed 3 bases at V and 4 bases at J, with 14 bases between. The germline gives CDR1 LGHDT, CDR2 YNNKEL (reference sequence). The CDR3 consists of 15 residues. The CDR3 DNA is TGTGCCAGCAGCCACGGCGTTGGGGTTTCAGATACGCAGTATTTT. The encoded protein is CASSHGVGVSDTQYF.

This clonotype came up many times. This chain links TRBV28 with TRBJ2-1; 9 nucleotides match TRBD2. The CDR3 runs 16 residues. Per the germline V gene, CDR1 is MDHEN and CDR2 is SYDVKM. Trimming removed 6 bases from V and 3 bases from J; junction bases left unmatched: 9. Written as DNA, the CDR3 is TGTGCCAGCAGCCTGACTATAGCGGGGGACTACAATGAGCAGTTCTTC. Protein product: CASSLTIAGDYNEQFF.

This clonotype was seen once. V usage is TRBV11-2 and J usage is TRBJ2-2; 8 positions match TRBD2. This CDR3 has 18 residues. After removal of 4 bases from V and 5 bases from J, the junction contained 15 bases not matched to a gene. Germline V gene lookup returns CDR1 SGHAT and CDR2 FQNNGV. The CDR3 sequence is CASSWHATGGLETGELFF. CDR3 bases: TGTGCCAGCAGCTGGCACGCAACGGGGGGGCTGGAAACCGGGGAGCTGTTTTTT.

This sequence joins TRBV30 and TRBJ1-5; D is unclear. V lost 2 bases to trimming and J lost 3 bases, with 11 bases between them. From germline, CDR1 is GTSNPN and CDR2 SVGIG (reference sequence). CDR3 length: 14 amino acids. CDR3 sequence (DNA): TGTGCCTGGAGTTACGGGCAACCCAATCAGCCCCAGCATTTT. Amino acid sequence: CAWSYGQPNQPQHF.

This sequence joins TRBV20-1 and TRBJ1-1; maybe TRBD1 (6 bases). CDR3 length equals 12 residues. Germline loops: CDR1 DFQATT, CDR2 SNEGSKA (reference sequence). DNA for the CDR3: TGCAGGGCCAGACAGGTTTACACTGAAGCTTTCTTT. Translation gives CRARQVYTEAFF.

This clonotype was counted only a few times. The genes are TRBV25-1 and TRBJ1-4; D is possibly TRBD1 (5 bases). Deletions cut 3 bases from V and 0 bases from J, with 11 bases between. In germline, CDR1 is MGHDK, CDR2 SYGVNS. The CDR3 has 16 amino acids. The CDR3: CASSEPTDATNEKLFF. As DNA, the CDR3 is TGTGCCAGCAGTGAGCCGACAGATGCAACTAATGAAAAACTGTTTTTT.

This clonotype was observed at least ten times. This rearrangement joins TRBV7-2 to TRBJ2-3, with TRBD2 identical over 10 bases. Trimming cost V 10 bases and J 4 bases; bases outside gene matches: 14. CDR1 and CDR2 (germline): SGHTA, FQGNSA. The length of the CDR3 is 16 residues. This CDR3 reads CATGGLAIMGADTQYF. In nucleotides, the CDR3 is TGTGCCACTGGGGGACTAGCGATAATGGGGGCAGATACGCAGTATTTT.

At least ten counts were recorded for this clonotype. The rearrangement joins TRBV6-6 to TRBJ2-7; the D gene is possibly TRBD1 (5 bases). The CDR3 consists of 15 residues. From germline, CDR1 is MNHNY and CDR2 SVGAGI (reference sequence). The V gene lost 0 bases and the J gene lost 6 bases, with 15 bases spanning the gap. The CDR3 protein is CASSYSGSQGGEQYF. The CDR3 region has the DNA TGTGCCAGCAGTTACTCGGGTAGCCAGGGCGGCGAGCAGTACTTC.

This clonotype was found a few times. V and J are TRBV4-1 and TRBJ2-2, with D unclear. The germline V and J ends were trimmed by 4 bases and 1 base, with 10 bases remaining between them. The CDR3 totals 15 residues. The germline gives CDR1 MGHRA, CDR2 YSYEKL. CDR3 nucleotides: TGCGCCAGCAGCCCGTCCTCAGGGAACACCGGGGAGCTGTTTTTT. It translates to CASSPSSGNTGELFF.

The rearrangement uses TRBV19 and TRBJ2-5; 7 bases align to TRBD2. The trim removed 9 bases at V and 2 bases at J, leaving 12 bases unmatched. CDR3 size: 15 residues. Germline values: CDR1 LNHDA, CDR2 SQIVND (reference sequence). The CDR3 nucleotides are TGTGCCAGCCGAAACGCCGAGCGGGGTCAAGAGACCCAGTACTTC. Translating it yields CASRNAERGQETQYF.

Points on this clonotype: The CDR3 end shows no conserved phenylalanine or tryptophan, and so a read error is likely. The rearrangement uses TRBV4-1 and TRBJ1-5; 8 bases agree with TRBD1. CDR3 length equals 15 residues. The trim removed 1 base at V and 5 bases at J, leaving 4 bases unmatched. CDR1 MGHRA and CDR2 YSYEKL come from the germline V gene. CDR3 sequence reads: CASSQAADRDQPQHS. In DNA form, the CDR3 reads TGCGCCAGCAGCCAAGCCGCGGACAGGGATCAGCCCCAGCATTCT.